One and the same sample provided the 10 T cell receptor beta chains below, sequenced in a study of metastatic and nonmetastatic thyroid tumors. Treatment of any kind had been given to no patient before thyroid surgery. TCRdb re-clonotyped the PCR reads via MiXCR. The sample contains tens of thousands of clones, around 25% of which appear only once. The sequenced sample consisted of blood. These receptors all come from a male donor with papillary thyroid cancer or a benign thyroid nodule (not recorded which). Some clones in this sample may be carry-over from other donors' samples.

On this clone itself: A much bigger clone sits one base away, suggesting this may be a read error. V usage is TRBV20-1 and J usage is TRBJ2-1; maybe TRBD2 (5 bases). The V end lost 5 bases, the J end lost 6 bases, and 20 bases lay between the germline ends. CDR3 length: 15 amino acids. Looked up from germline, CDR1 is DFQATT and CDR2 is SNEGSKA (reference sequence). The CDR3 loop reads CSARGDGGDCNEQFF. CDR3 nucleotides: TGCAGTGCTCGGGGTGATGGCGGAGACTGCAATGAGCAGTTCTTC.

The rearrangement uses TRBV20-1 and TRBJ1-1, with D maybe TRBD1 (5 bases). V was pared by 0 bases and J by 1 base, with 15 bases between. Germline V gene lookup returns CDR1 DFQATT and CDR2 SNEGSKA (reference sequence). The CDR3 sequence is 16 residues long. The CDR3 region has the DNA TGCAGTGCTAGAGATGTAGGGGCCGTTGGGAACACTGAAGCTTTCTTT. It encodes CSARDVGAVGNTEAFF.

This clone came up many times. The chain links TRBV3-1 to TRBJ2-5; no reliable D call. The CDR3 spans 12 residues. Germline V gene lookup returns CDR1 LGHDT and CDR2 YNNKEL (reference sequence). V lost 4 bases and J lost 1, with 4 bases in between. The CDR3 is CASSPPQETQYF. CDR3 bases: TGTGCCAGCAGCCCTCCCCAAGAGACCCAGTACTTC.

This clone came up many times. The rearrangement joins TRBV9 to TRBJ2-3; D remains ambiguous. Germline V gene sequence: CDR1 SGDLS, CDR2 YYNGEE. There are 15 residues in the CDR3. The germline V and J ends were trimmed by 0 bases and 2 bases, with 10 bases remaining between them. CDR3 sequence reads: CASSVAPDNTDTQYF. In DNA form, the CDR3 reads TGTGCCAGCAGCGTAGCTCCCGACAACACAGATACGCAGTATTTT.

Only a few counts were recorded for this clone. This chain connects TRBV15 to TRBJ1-5; maybe TRBD1 (6 bases). CDR1 and CDR2 (germline): LNHNV, YYDKDF (reference sequence). The CDR3 sequence is 17 residues long. Trimming shortened V by 5 bases and J by 0 bases, and 17 bases separated the two germline ends. The CDR3 bases are TGTGCCACCAGCGCCCGACAGGTTGGATATAGCAATCAGCCCCAGCATTTT. Its translation is CATSARQVGYSNQPQHF.

Regarding this clone: This clone may be a read error of a much larger clone one base away. The gene calls are TRBV7-3 and TRBJ2-1; a weak D match, TRBD1 (7 bases). This CDR3 is 13 amino acids long. Germline assignment: CDR1 SGHTA and CDR2 FQGTGA. Trimming took off 8 bases at V and 9 bases at J, with 17 bases between the two ends. The CDR3 sequence: CASGPDREVEQFF. The CDR3 bases are TGTGCCAGCGGCCCAGACAGGGAGGTTGAGCAGTTCTTC.

The chain uses TRBV6-1 and TRBJ2-7; maybe TRBD1 (7 bases). Trimming took 2 bases from V and 6 from J, leaving 17 bases between them. This CDR3 is built from 15 residues. CDR1 and CDR2 (germline): MNHNS, SASEGT. CDR3 in amino acids: CASSESWQGGGEQYF. DNA of the CDR3: TGTGCCAGCAGTGAATCCTGGCAGGGGGGTGGCGAGCAGTACTTC.

This clone was counted many times. V gene TRBV11-2 combines with J gene TRBJ2-7; the D is unclear. Trimming removed 7 bases from V and 7 bases from J, with 11 bases in between. The CDR3 totals 11 residues. CDR1 is SGHAT, CDR2 FQNNGV, per germline. In DNA, the CDR3 is TGTGCCAGCACCTCCGCCGGGGAGCAGTACTTC. Translating gives CASTSAGEQYF.

This clone was observed many times. The genes are TRBV14 and TRBJ1-3, with D hard to call. Per germline, CDR1 SGHDN and CDR2 FVKESK. The length of the CDR3 is 12 residues. The V and J ends lost 1 base and 8 bases respectively, with 6 bases between them. The CDR3 DNA reads TGTGCCAGCAGCCAAGCCGGGGACACCATATATTTT. It is translated as CASSQAGDTIYF.

The chain carries TRBV20-1 and TRBJ1-6; 11 nucleotides align to TRBD1. This CDR3 region has 16 residues. V shed 2 bases and J 9 bases; nucleotides not matched to a gene: 9. CDR1 and CDR2 (germline): DFQATT, SNEGSKA (reference sequence). CDR3 nucleotides: TGCAGTGCTAGATTGGGCTCGGGACAGGGGGGTTCACCCCTCCACTTT. Its translation is CSARLGSGQGGSPLHF.